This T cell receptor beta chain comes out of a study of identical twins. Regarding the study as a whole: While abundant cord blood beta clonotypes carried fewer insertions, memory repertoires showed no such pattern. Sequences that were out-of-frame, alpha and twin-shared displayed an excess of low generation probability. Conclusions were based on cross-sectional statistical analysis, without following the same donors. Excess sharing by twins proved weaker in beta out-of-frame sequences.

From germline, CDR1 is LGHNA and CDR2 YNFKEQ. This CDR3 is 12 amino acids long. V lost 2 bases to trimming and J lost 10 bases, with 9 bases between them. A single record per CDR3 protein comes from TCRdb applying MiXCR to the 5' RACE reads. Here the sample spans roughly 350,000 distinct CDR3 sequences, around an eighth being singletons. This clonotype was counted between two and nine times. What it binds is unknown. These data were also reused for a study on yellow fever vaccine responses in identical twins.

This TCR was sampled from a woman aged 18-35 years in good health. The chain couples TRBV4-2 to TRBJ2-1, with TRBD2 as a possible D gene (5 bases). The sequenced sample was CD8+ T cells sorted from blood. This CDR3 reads CASSQQPGEQFF. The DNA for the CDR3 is TGTGCCAGCAGCCAACAACCGGGGGAGCAGTTCTTC.